The sequence of this TCR beta chain was determined in a study of OX40 agonist ivuxolimab in advanced cancers. Germline CDR1 reads LNHNV; CDR2 reads YYDKDF (reference sequence). The trim removed 0 bases at V and 7 bases at J, leaving 5 bases unmatched. The CDR3 extends over 15 amino acids. Produced via immunoSEQ multiplex PCR; TCRdb's table is partial and in-frame only. Of 55,000 to 80,000 clones in the sample, almost 85% were seen once. V and J are TRBV15 and TRBJ2-4; 8 bases fit TRBD2. The specimen comprised CD4+ or CD8+ T cells sorted from blood, sampled in a trial of the OX40 agonist ivuxolimab. The sequence derives from an adult with an advanced solid tumor such as melanoma, head and neck, liver or kidney cancer. CDR3 sequence (DNA): TGTGCCACCAGCAGAGATGATCCGGGAGGGAACATTCAGTACTTC. Translated: CATSRDDPGGNIQYF.